This is a list of T cell receptor beta chains from one sample in a study of blood T cell repertoires in COVID-19. Generated by immunoSEQ multiplex PCR, the TCRdb table keeps only in-frame clones and is missing some. In the table there are approximately 200,000 clones, about 95% of which are singletons. The sample was peripheral blood. These receptors all come from a man aged 25 to 45 with COVID-19, enrolled during active disease. Both conserved end residues are part of each CDR3. The D gene is left open where the match is weak. Clone size appears in some rows only: once, few, many, or a class for an expanded clone.

J gene: TRBJ1-1; V gene: TRBV12-3/TRBV12-4; D gene: NA; clone size: NA; CDR3 protein: CASSPQANTEAFF; CDR3 DNA: TGTGCCAGCAGTCCTCAGGCGAACACTGAAGCTTTCTTT
J gene: TRBJ2-2; V gene: TRBV3-1/TRBV3-2; D gene: NA; clone size: once; CDR3 protein: CASSQDYRQGTGELFF; CDR3 DNA: TGTGCCAGCAGCCAAGATTACAGGCAGGGGACCGGGGAGCTGTTTTTT
J gene: TRBJ2-6; V gene: TRBV7-3; D gene: TRBD2; clone size: NA; CDR3 protein: CASSLRGAGANVLTF; CDR3 DNA: TGTGCCAGCAGCCTACGGGGGGCTGGGGCCAACGTCCTGACTTTC
J gene: TRBJ1-2; V gene: TRBV16; D gene: NA; clone size: once; CDR3 protein: CASSQEMGGIPYGYTF; CDR3 DNA: TGTGCCAGCAGCCAAGAGATGGGGGGAATCCCCTATGGCTACACCTTC
J gene: TRBJ2-5; V gene: TRBV13; D gene: TRBD2; clone size: NA; CDR3 protein: CASSSGGVAGGLETQYF; CDR3 DNA: TGTGCCAGCAGCTCCGGAGGAGTAGCGGGGGGGTTGGAGACCCAGTACTTC
J gene: TRBJ1-2; V gene: TRBV2; D gene: TRBD1; clone size: NA; CDR3 protein: CASDRGINGYTF; CDR3 DNA: TGTGCCAGCGACAGGGGAATCAATGGCTACACCTTC
J gene: TRBJ1-1; V gene: TRBV29-1; D gene: NA; clone size: NA; CDR3 protein: CSVDVGMNTEAFF; CDR3 DNA: TGCAGCGTTGATGTCGGGATGAACACTGAAGCTTTCTTT
J gene: TRBJ2-5; V gene: TRBV5-5; D gene: NA; clone size: few; CDR3 protein: CASSLRVDQETQYF; CDR3 DNA: TGTGCCAGCAGCTTGCGGGTAGATCAAGAGACCCAGTACTTC
J gene: TRBJ2-2; V gene: TRBV6-5; D gene: NA; clone size: NA; CDR3 protein: CASMSGPHTGELFF; CDR3 DNA: TGTGCCAGCATGTCAGGGCCCCACACCGGGGAGCTGTTTTTT
J gene: TRBJ2-7; V gene: TRBV29-1; D gene: TRBD1; clone size: NA; CDR3 protein: CSVGDRWGYEQYF; CDR3 DNA: TGCAGCGTTGGGGACAGGTGGGGCTACGAGCAGTACTTC
J gene: TRBJ1-6; V gene: TRBV10-3; D gene: TRBD1; clone size: NA; CDR3 protein: CAISDFAGTAYSPLHF; CDR3 DNA: TGTGCCATCAGTGACTTTGCCGGGACAGCCTATTCACCCCTCCACTTT
J gene: TRBJ1-1; V gene: TRBV7-9; D gene: NA; clone size: NA; CDR3 protein: CASSPGASPMNTEAFF; CDR3 DNA: TGTGCCAGCAGCCCCGGAGCCTCCCCAATGAACACTGAAGCTTTCTTT
J gene: TRBJ1-2; V gene: TRBV6-5; D gene: NA; clone size: NA; CDR3 protein: CASSYSQGSGGYTF; CDR3 DNA: TGTGCCAGCAGTTACTCCCAGGGTAGTGGTGGCTACACCTTC
J gene: TRBJ1-5; V gene: TRBV3-1/TRBV3-2; D gene: NA; clone size: NA; CDR3 protein: CASSQDPGLGQPQHF; CDR3 DNA: TGTGCCAGCAGCCAAGATCCTGGGTTGGGCCAGCCCCAGCATTTT
J gene: TRBJ1-2; V gene: TRBV5-4; D gene: NA; clone size: NA; CDR3 protein: CASSSTGTNGYTF; CDR3 DNA: TGTGCCAGCAGCTCAACCGGGACAAACGGCTACACCTTC
J gene: TRBJ2-3; V gene: TRBV30; D gene: NA; clone size: NA; CDR3 protein: CAWQVSTDTQYF; CDR3 DNA: TGTGCCTGGCAGGTTAGCACAGATACGCAGTATTTT
J gene: TRBJ2-7; V gene: TRBV3-1/TRBV3-2; D gene: NA; clone size: NA; CDR3 protein: CASSQEGAGYEQYF; CDR3 DNA: TGTGCCAGCAGCCAAGAGGGGGCCGGCTACGAGCAGTACTTC
J gene: TRBJ1-4; V gene: TRBV2; D gene: TRBD1; clone size: once; CDR3 protein: CASSSGQGTEKLFF; CDR3 DNA: TGTGCCAGCAGTTCGGGACAGGGGACGGAAAAACTGTTTTTT
J gene: TRBJ2-5; V gene: TRBV5-1; D gene: TRBD1; clone size: NA; CDR3 protein: CASSRGQGQFETQYF; CDR3 DNA: TGCGCCAGCAGCAGAGGACAGGGGCAATTCGAGACCCAGTACTTC
J gene: TRBJ1-4; V gene: TRBV24-1; D gene: NA; clone size: NA; CDR3 protein: CATSDGTTRGSTNEKLFF; CDR3 DNA: TGTGCCACCAGTGATGGAACGACTCGAGGGTCAACTAATGAAAAACTGTTTTTT
J gene: TRBJ1-5; V gene: TRBV6-1; D gene: NA; clone size: NA; CDR3 protein: CASSEDQGIGQPQHF; CDR3 DNA: TGTGCCAGCAGTGAGGACCAGGGGATAGGGCAGCCCCAGCATTTT
J gene: TRBJ1-3; V gene: TRBV5-4; D gene: TRBD1; clone size: NA; CDR3 protein: CASSSMTGEAGNTIYF; CDR3 DNA: TGTGCCAGCAGCTCGATGACAGGGGAAGCTGGAAACACCATATATTTT
J gene: TRBJ2-7; V gene: TRBV6-2/TRBV6-3; D gene: TRBD2; clone size: NA; CDR3 protein: CASSGGDTSYEQYF; CDR3 DNA: TGTGCCAGCAGCGGGGGGGACACCTCCTACGAGCAGTACTTC
J gene: TRBJ2-7; V gene: TRBV19; D gene: NA; clone size: NA; CDR3 protein: CASGVRGSEQYF; CDR3 DNA: TGTGCCAGTGGGGTCCGGGGGAGCGAGCAGTACTTC
J gene: TRBJ1-4; V gene: TRBV6-5; D gene: NA; clone size: NA; CDR3 protein: CASSYDLGGEKLFF; CDR3 DNA: TGTGCCAGCAGTTACGACTTAGGAGGCGAAAAACTGTTTTTT
J gene: TRBJ2-2; V gene: TRBV27; D gene: TRBD2; clone size: NA; CDR3 protein: CASSHLAGGTGELFF; CDR3 DNA: TGTGCCAGCAGTCATCTAGCGGGGGGCACCGGGGAGCTGTTTTTT
J gene: TRBJ1-1; V gene: TRBV4-1; D gene: TRBD1; clone size: NA; CDR3 protein: CASSQIRGTGGTEAFF; CDR3 DNA: TGCGCCAGCAGCCAGATCCGGGGAACAGGGGGCACTGAAGCTTTCTTT
J gene: TRBJ2-2; V gene: TRBV6-5; D gene: NA; clone size: NA; CDR3 protein: CASSLFSDNTGELFF; CDR3 DNA: TGTGCCAGCAGTTTGTTCTCAGATAACACCGGGGAGCTGTTTTTT
J gene: TRBJ2-3; V gene: TRBV18; D gene: NA; clone size: NA; CDR3 protein: CASPPTAGLTDTQYF; CDR3 DNA: TGTGCCAGCCCCCCGACGGCGGGCTTGACAGATACGCAGTATTTT
J gene: TRBJ2-2; V gene: TRBV19; D gene: TRBD2; clone size: once; CDR3 protein: CASSRDYPTGELFF; CDR3 DNA: TGTGCCAGTAGCCGGGACTACCCTACCGGGGAGCTGTTTTTT
J gene: TRBJ1-1; V gene: TRBV5-6; D gene: TRBD1; clone size: NA; CDR3 protein: CASRWGQPGTEAFF; CDR3 DNA: TGTGCCAGCAGATGGGGACAGCCAGGCACTGAAGCTTTCTTT
J gene: TRBJ1-6; V gene: TRBV7-6; D gene: NA; clone size: NA; CDR3 protein: CASSSGRENSPLHF; CDR3 DNA: TGTGCCAGCAGCTCTGGACGGGAAAATTCACCCCTCCACTTT
J gene: TRBJ2-7; V gene: TRBV19; D gene: NA; clone size: NA; CDR3 protein: CASTPRADSHEQYF; CDR3 DNA: TGTGCCAGTACCCCGCGCGCGGACAGCCACGAGCAGTACTTC
J gene: TRBJ2-5; V gene: TRBV19; D gene: TRBD1; clone size: NA; CDR3 protein: CASSIGGTGQETQYF; CDR3 DNA: TGTGCCAGTAGTATAGGTGGGACAGGCCAAGAGACCCAGTACTTC
J gene: TRBJ2-3; V gene: TRBV5-1; D gene: NA; clone size: NA; CDR3 protein: CASSAGILYTDTQYF; CDR3 DNA: TGCGCCAGCAGCGCCGGGATCCTGTACACAGATACGCAGTATTTT
J gene: TRBJ1-3; V gene: TRBV5-4; D gene: NA; clone size: NA; CDR3 protein: CASSLAAEGNTIYF; CDR3 DNA: TGTGCCAGCAGCTTGGCTGCAGAAGGAAACACCATATATTTT
J gene: TRBJ1-4; V gene: TRBV4-1; D gene: NA; clone size: once; CDR3 protein: CASSQDPAATTNEKLFF; CDR3 DNA: TGCGCCAGCAGCCAAGATCCGGCAGCGACAACTAATGAAAAACTGTTTTTT
J gene: TRBJ1-3; V gene: TRBV30; D gene: NA; clone size: once; CDR3 protein: CAWSRGTGNTIYF; CDR3 DNA: TGTGCCTGGTCCAGGGGAACTGGAAACACCATATATTTT
J gene: TRBJ1-1; V gene: TRBV4-1; D gene: NA; clone size: NA; CDR3 protein: CASSQDRGKDTEAFF; CDR3 DNA: TGCGCCAGCAGCCAAGATAGGGGGAAGGACACTGAAGCTTTCTTT
J gene: TRBJ1-1; V gene: TRBV5-4; D gene: TRBD1; clone size: NA; CDR3 protein: CASSLKQGGTEAFF; CDR3 DNA: TGTGCCAGCAGCCTCAAACAGGGGGGGACTGAAGCTTTCTTT
J gene: TRBJ1-3; V gene: TRBV6-5; D gene: NA; clone size: NA; CDR3 protein: CASTLRKKGGNTIYF; CDR3 DNA: TGTGCCAGCACCCTAAGAAAAAAGGGAGGGAACACCATATATTTT
J gene: TRBJ1-6; V gene: TRBV4-1; D gene: TRBD1; clone size: NA; CDR3 protein: CASSHRRQGDNSPLHF; CDR3 DNA: TGCGCCAGCAGCCATCGCAGACAGGGGGATAATTCACCCCTCCACTTT
J gene: TRBJ1-1; V gene: TRBV6-5; D gene: NA; clone size: NA; CDR3 protein: CASDRSLEAFF; CDR3 DNA: TGTGCCAGCGACAGGTCCTTAGAAGCTTTCTTT
J gene: TRBJ2-1; V gene: TRBV5-1; D gene: NA; clone size: NA; CDR3 protein: CASSRDNPQSYNEQFF; CDR3 DNA: TGCGCCAGCAGCCGGGACAACCCACAATCCTACAATGAGCAGTTCTTC
J gene: TRBJ1-1; V gene: TRBV7-9; D gene: NA; clone size: NA; CDR3 protein: CASRPEGGNTEAFF; CDR3 DNA: TGTGCCAGCCGCCCGGAAGGCGGCAACACTGAAGCTTTCTTT
J gene: TRBJ2-4; V gene: TRBV20-1; D gene: TRBD2; clone size: NA; CDR3 protein: CSARTSGIQYF; CDR3 DNA: TGCAGTGCTAGAACTAGCGGCATTCAGTACTTC
J gene: TRBJ2-3; V gene: TRBV9; D gene: TRBD2; clone size: once; CDR3 protein: CASSTGLAGGLSTDTQYF; CDR3 DNA: TGTGCCAGCAGCACTGGACTAGCGGGGGGCCTTAGCACAGATACGCAGTATTTT
J gene: TRBJ2-7; V gene: TRBV4-1; D gene: NA; clone size: NA; CDR3 protein: CASSQEEGRGIYEQYF; CDR3 DNA: TGCGCCAGCAGCCAAGAAGAAGGCCGCGGGATTTACGAGCAGTACTTC
J gene: TRBJ1-1; V gene: TRBV27; D gene: NA; clone size: once; CDR3 protein: CASRVSRGDTEAFF; CDR3 DNA: TGTGCCAGCAGGGTTTCCAGGGGAGACACTGAAGCTTTCTTT
J gene: TRBJ1-1; V gene: TRBV6-5; D gene: NA; clone size: once; CDR3 protein: CASSYQGNTEAFF; CDR3 DNA: TGTGCCAGCAGTTACCAGGGGAACACTGAAGCTTTCTTT
J gene: TRBJ2-5; V gene: TRBV7-7; D gene: NA; clone size: NA; CDR3 protein: CASSLVGGQETQYF; CDR3 DNA: TGTGCCAGCAGCTTAGTGGGGGGCCAAGAGACCCAGTACTTC
J gene: TRBJ1-2; V gene: TRBV3-1/TRBV3-2; D gene: TRBD1; clone size: NA; CDR3 protein: CASSLIGTGDQGYTF; CDR3 DNA: TGTGCCAGCAGCCTAATCGGGACAGGGGATCAAGGCTACACCTTC
J gene: TRBJ2-7; V gene: TRBV29-1; D gene: NA; clone size: once; CDR3 protein: CSVGRGTGPSSYEQYF; CDR3 DNA: TGCAGCGTTGGGAGAGGAACAGGACCAAGCTCCTACGAGCAGTACTTC
J gene: TRBJ1-5; V gene: TRBV9; D gene: TRBD1; clone size: NA; CDR3 protein: CASSVGTGENQPQHF; CDR3 DNA: TGTGCCAGCAGCGTAGGTACAGGGGAAAATCAGCCCCAGCATTTT
J gene: TRBJ1-1; V gene: TRBV30; D gene: NA; clone size: once; CDR3 protein: CAWSPQLNTEAFF; CDR3 DNA: TGTGCCTGGAGTCCACAGTTGAACACTGAAGCTTTCTTT